This T cell receptor (beta chain) was sequenced during a study of blood T cell repertoires in COVID-19 (TCRdb year 2020). Regarding the study in general: The collaborator samples originated in the United States, Italy and Spain and spanned the acute and convalescent phases of COVID-19. The material from the prospective study consisted of cDNA or gDNA derived from T cells, B-cell-depleted T cells, or PBMCs. Deeply sampled blood TCRbeta repertoires from subjects exposed to, actively infected with, or recovered from COVID-19 were included in the dataset. The repertoires were released in a freely available public database intended as a resource for research on the immune response to SARS-CoV-2. Samples were obtained from the ongoing ImmuneRACE study (first 160 participants) and from about 1,300 subjects provided by 6 global collaborators. A de-identified subject ID, COVID-19 status, age in years and sex were almost always included in the sample metadata. Where available, HLA class I and class II types were obtained from metadata supplied by the sample provider rather than from assay-based typing. The full study reports these points: The quantity of clinical and demographic metadata differed by source and by participant and was supplied without curation.

CDR1 and CDR2 are drawn from the germline V gene (reference sequence): GTSNPN, SVGIG. The germline V and J ends show losses of 8 bases and 4 bases respectively, and no gene match explains 10 bases of the junction. Including cysteine and phenylalanine, the CDR3 has 14 amino acids. CDR3 DNA is the only sequence kept; it has 42 bases, read in frame from the first base. Of note for this clone: Its antigen is unknown. No base-level quality is on record; no much larger clone is a single base apart.

The immunoSEQ Assay, a bias-controlled multiplex PCR, was used to amplify TCRbeta CDR3 regions from genomic DNA. Concerning the study's data processing: Nucleated cell counts per sample were estimated from amplification of reference gene primers within the assay. Sequence reads were collapsed and filtered to measure the absolute abundance of every unique TCRbeta CDR3 rearrangement. Productive Simpson clonality was computed per sample as the square root of Simpson's diversity index over productive rearrangements. TCRdb holds this immuneACCESS table with in-frame rearrangements only. Some clones are missing; in checked studies, unresolved V genes explain under half, and the rest has no known cause. The V and J calls and the clone size are those of that table, but D and trimming were determined from the DNA. For this sample there are tens of thousands of clones; under 80% appear just once. Roughly 20% of the sample goes to the ten largest clones.

Each collaborating institution followed its own protocols to collect whole blood in K2EDTA tubes. For TCRbeta analysis, collaborators shipped samples in one of three forms: frozen whole blood, isolated PBMCs, or DNA extracted from either of those sample types. Sequencing was performed on peripheral blood. The V gene is TRBV30 and the J gene is TRBJ1-1, and 10 bases in between align with TRBD1. This sequence originates from an elderly woman with active or convalescent COVID-19. Read as DNA, the sequence is TGTGCCCGCGACAGGGGGCGGGCGGGCACTGAAGCTTTCTTT. It translates to CARDRGRAGTEAFF.